These T cell receptor beta chains were read from a single sample in a study of cytomegalovirus exposure and HLA in healthy donors. The data were produced by immunoSEQ multiplex PCR, yet TCRdb's version contains in-frame clones alone and is incomplete. The sample includes tens of thousands of clones. Sequences were obtained from PBMCs. The receptors stem from a girl aged 10 to 17 in good health and CMV-seropositive. Both conserved end residues are part of each CDR3. Fields, in order: V gene, J gene, CDR3 protein.

TRBV27	TRBJ1-6	CASSQDSQYSPLHF
TRBV19	TRBJ1-2	CASGQNYGYTF
TRBV30	TRBJ1-4	CAGGRGRTNEKLFF
TRBV4-3	TRBJ1-6	CASSQRWGLPNSPLHF
TRBV27	TRBJ2-3	CASSPTAPTTDTQYF
TRBV4-3	TRBJ2-2	CASSQDLVAGGLGTGELFF
TRBV9	TRBJ1-5	CASSVGDDRVDGQPQHF
TRBV7-9	TRBJ1-6	CASSPPGQGNSPLHF
TRBV7-9	TRBJ1-3	CASSQIQSGNTIYF
TRBV7-9	TRBJ2-2	CASSPPRVNTGELFF
TRBV5-5	TRBJ2-5	CASSTSGEVETQYF
TRBV27	TRBJ1-5	CASSFGGNQPQHF
TRBV5-1	TRBJ1-4	CASSATSTNEKLFF
TRBV5-6	TRBJ2-3	CASSIGGDTQYF
TRBV28	TRBJ1-2	CASSLPPGEYGYTF
TRBV7-9	TRBJ1-3	CASSPEVSSGNTIYF
TRBV4-1	TRBJ2-7	CASSQGGAVEQYF
TRBV7-9	TRBJ2-3	CASSTNTQYF
TRBV7-2	TRBJ2-6	CASSVAGTGGAGGANVLTF
TRBV4-3	TRBJ1-5	CASSQAPAGIGNQPQHF
TRBV5-6	TRBJ2-1	CASSSRRLVHNEQFF
TRBV18	TRBJ1-2	CASSPGSYPDNYGYTF
TRBV7-2	TRBJ2-7	CASSSAASGGAYEQYF
TRBV10-2	TRBJ2-3	CASRAMLAGTDTQYF
TRBV7-9	TRBJ2-1	CASSTHPGMTYNEQFF
TRBV5-1	TRBJ2-2	CASTDTGGDTGELFF
TRBV7-2	TRBJ1-4	CASSSGYATNEKLFF
TRBV5-1	TRBJ2-7	CASSLGQNAYF
TRBV6-1	TRBJ1-5	CASSEGAGGGNQPQHF
TRBV27	TRBJ1-3	CASSSIHTGASSGNTIYF
TRBV6-5	TRBJ1-3	CASSYSHGSGNTIYF
TRBV29-1	TRBJ2-1	CSVTARVSDNEQFF
TRBV30	TRBJ2-2	CAWSGGRGGELFF
TRBV11-2	TRBJ1-6	CASSPSDSSRSPLHF
TRBV5-4	TRBJ2-7	CASSLGIGGTYEQYF
TRBV7-3	TRBJ2-1	CASSLTRSHEQFF
TRBV7-2	TRBJ1-1	CASSGTLGSEAFF
TRBV5-4	TRBJ2-2	CASSLQDTGELFF
TRBV29-1	TRBJ2-1	CSVAKMRLGEQFF
TRBV6-6	TRBJ1-1	CASSPTGVEAFF
TRBV4-3	TRBJ2-1	CASSQEGSYNSDNEQFF
TRBV9	TRBJ2-3	CASSVRGGVNTQYF
TRBV4-1	TRBJ1-3	CASSQDPVSGNTIYF
TRBV29-1	TRBJ1-4	CSVESGDEKLFF
TRBV6-1	TRBJ2-1	CASSERGRERFYNEQFF
TRBV4-3	TRBJ1-1	CASSQDPTGGRTEAFF
TRBV19	TRBJ2-2	CASRTSGGMNTGELFF
TRBV6-5	TRBJ1-5	CASSRGQEYQPQHF
TRBV5-6	TRBJ2-1	CASRDTGGYEQFF
TRBV5-6	TRBJ2-2	CASSPLFAGAGTGELFF
TRBV5-6	TRBJ1-2	CASSGDRLLYGYTF
TRBV6-5	TRBJ2-3	CASSYGERGGTDTQYF
TRBV6-5	TRBJ1-1	CASSYSWGLGTEAFF
TRBV7-2	TRBJ2-5	CASSRQIRETQYF
TRBV19	TRBJ2-4	CASSIGTVKNIQYF